This T cell receptor beta chain originates from a study of CD8+ T cells in alopecia areata. For the study at large: Oral tofacitinib (5 to 10 mg twice daily) was administered to treated patients. Study observations and caveats: Lesional scalp exceeded normal scalp in clonality, especially in alopecia totalis/universalis. Unlike in mice, where it was clearer, TCR sharing across patients was less clear, possibly HLA-related.

This CDR3 contains 19 residues. V shed 4 bases, J shed 3 bases, and the junction held 10 bases outside the gene matches. Germline lookup yields CDR1 MGHRA and CDR2 YSYEKL. The treatment: oral pan-JAK inhibitor, 5-10 mg twice daily. Alopecia areata patients provided lesional scalp punch biopsies and peripheral blood. Sequencing relied on a cDNA template that was reverse transcribed from extracted RNA. Clones were read by immunoSEQ multiplex PCR, and TCRdb kept only the in-frame ones, dropping some. The sample records around 100,000 clones, roughly two fifths being singletons. A word on this clone: Antigen specificity is unknown.

This specimen was CD8+ T cells sorted from blood, taken at week 24, from a patient treated with tofacitinib. This TCR came from a human donor with alopecia areata. The chain uses TRBV4-1 and TRBJ2-3; TRBD2 matches 16 bases. CDR3 protein: CASSPPGTSGRGRTDTQYF. The CDR3, as DNA: TGCGCCAGCAGCCCACCCGGGACTAGCGGGAGGGGGAGAACAGATACGCAGTATTTT.